Presented here are 30 T cell receptor beta chains from one specimen sequenced in a study of T-cell reconstitution after alpha-beta-depleted transplantation in children. The TCRbeta library was prepared with unique molecular identifiers. MiXCR, applied by TCRdb to the PCR reads, yields one record per CDR3 protein. The sample lists around 600,000 distinct CDR3 sequences, about 11% occurring once. Here the sequenced sample was PBMCs from the stem cell graft donor, taken from the stem cell graft. Every receptor here comes from a human donor who donated a stem cell graft to a child with acute myeloid leukemia.

The V gene is TRBV5-1, the J gene TRBJ1-6; 7 nucleotides agree with TRBD1. Germline V CDR1 and CDR2: SGHRS, YFSETQ. Unmatched junction bases numbered 7, after V lost 4 bases and J lost 6 bases. The CDR3 consists of 15 residues. The DNA for the CDR3 is TGCGCCAGCAGCACAGGGGACAGACTTAATTCACCCCTCCACTTT. It encodes CASSTGDRLNSPLHF.

In its sample, this clonotype was seen a few times. This chain uses TRBV12-3 or TRBV12-4 with TRBJ2-7; D assignment may be TRBD1 or TRBD2 (5 bases each). Trimming pared 8 bases from V and 4 bases from J, leaving 9 bases between. This CDR3 is 11 amino acids long. The CDR3 is CASGTRYEQYF. The CDR3 DNA reads TGTGCCAGCGGGACCCGATACGAGCAGTACTTC.

This clonotype was observed a handful of times. The chain's CDR3 is CASSQQLAGGEQFF. CDR3 coding DNA: TGTGCCAGCAGCCAACAACTAGCGGGAGGTGAGCAGTTCTTC. The chain couples TRBV14 to TRBJ2-1, with 12 bases lining up with TRBD2. The trim removed 2 bases at V and 9 bases at J, leaving 2 bases unmatched. This CDR3 has 14 amino acids. The germline V gene has CDR1 SGHDN and CDR2 FVKESK.

This chain links TRBV27 with TRBJ1-1; unclear D gene. The length of the CDR3 is 14 residues. V lost 7 bases to trimming and J lost 1 base, with 13 bases between them. Germline values: CDR1 MNHEY, CDR2 SMNVEV (reference sequence). In DNA, the CDR3 is TGTGCCAGCACCCATCGGAACAGGAACACTGAAGCTTTCTTT. Translating gives CASTHRNRNTEAFF.

In its sample, this clonotype was seen many times. This chain links TRBV27 with TRBJ2-2; 10 positions agree with TRBD2. J was trimmed by 0 bases and V by 3 bases; bases with no gene match: 4. Germline lookup yields CDR1 MNHEY and CDR2 SMNVEV (reference sequence). The CDR3 loop spans 17 amino acids. The CDR3 loop reads CASSFSGRRTNTGELFF. The CDR3 nucleotides read TGTGCCAGCAGTTTTAGCGGGAGGAGGACGAACACCGGGGAGCTGTTTTTT.

This clonotype was counted at least ten times. The chain carries TRBV3-1 and TRBJ2-2, with TRBD2 matching over 8 bases. CDR1 is LGHDT and CDR2 is YNNKEL in the germline V gene (reference sequence). This CDR3 comprises 15 residues. V gave up 1 base and J gave up 2 bases; unmatched junction bases: 0. CDR3 bases: TGTGCCAGCAGCCAAGTAGCGGGAAACACCGGGGAGCTGTTTTTT. The encoded protein is CASSQVAGNTGELFF.

The V and J genes are TRBV20-1 and TRBJ2-1, with D possibly being TRBD1 (6 bases). The CDR3 has 13 amino acids. The V gene's germline CDR1 is DFQATT and CDR2 SNEGSKA (reference sequence). Deletions cut 3 bases from V and 6 bases from J, with 12 bases between. CDR3 nucleotide sequence: TGCAGTGCTAGGGACAGCCCCTGCAATGAGCAGTTCTTC. Its translation: CSARDSPCNEQFF.

For the CDR3, the DNA is TGCAGTGCTAGAGACCTTAGACTAGCGGGAGTGTCATCCTACGAGCAGTACTTC. Encoded protein: CSARDLRLAGVSSYEQYF. The chain uses TRBV20-1 and TRBJ2-7; 12 bases agree with TRBD2. Germline CDR1 and CDR2: DFQATT and SNEGSKA (reference sequence). The CDR3 runs 18 residues. V was pared by 0 bases and J by 1 base, with 10 bases of the junction left unmatched.

The rearrangement links TRBV3-1 to TRBJ1-2, with 10 bases matching TRBD1. V dropped 1 base and J dropped 3; count of bases not matched to a gene: 5. This CDR3 has 16 amino acids. Per the germline V gene, CDR1 is LGHDT and CDR2 is YNNKEL (reference sequence). The CDR3 DNA follows: TGTGCCAGCAGCCAAGTGGCCGGGACAGGGGACTATGGCTACACCTTC. It codes for CASSQVAGTGDYGYTF. Full variable domain (outside the CDR3, taken from reference TRBV3-1 and TRBJ1-2): DTAVSQTPKYLVTQMGNDKSIKCEQNLGHDTMYWYKQDSKKFLKIMFSYNNKELIINETVPNRFSPKSPDKAHLNLHINSLELGDSAVYFCASSQVAGTGDYGYTFGSGTRLTVV.

About this clonotype: Likely a read error: the CDR3 ends without its conserved phenylalanine or tryptophan. The rearrangement links TRBV5-1 to TRBJ1-4; D not resolved. This CDR3 contains 14 residues. Trimming removed 2 bases at V and 3 bases at J, with 8 bases between. CDR1 SGHRS and CDR2 YFSETQ come from the germline V gene. CDR3 nucleotide sequence: TGCGCCAGCAGCTTAACGACTTCTAATGAAAAACTGTTTTCT. As protein: CASSLTTSNEKLFS.

This chain connects TRBV5-1 to TRBJ2-4; TRBD2 aligns across 8 bases. Germline V gene data show CDR1 as SGHRS and CDR2 as YFSETQ. The CDR3 runs 12 residues. V was clipped by 5 bases and J by 8 bases; unmatched bases: 3. CDR3 DNA: TGCGCCAGCAGTCAGACTAGCGACATTCAGTACTTC. Encoded protein: CASSQTSDIQYF.

This clonotype showed up just a few times. V usage is TRBV5-1 and J usage is TRBJ2-1; 15 nucleotides line up with TRBD2. Unmatched junction bases numbered 3, after V lost 0 bases and J lost 5 bases. Germline V gives CDR1 SGHRS, CDR2 YFSETQ. This CDR3 comprises 17 residues. This CDR3 reads CASSLGGLAGGHNEQFF. Here the CDR3 DNA reads TGCGCCAGCAGCTTGGGGGGACTAGCGGGAGGCCACAATGAGCAGTTCTTC.

This clonotype was counted between two and nine times. CDR3 protein: CASFAGSFYNEQFF. In nucleotides, the CDR3 is TGTGCCAGCTTCGCGGGATCTTTCTACAATGAGCAGTTCTTC. The chain carries TRBV28 and TRBJ2-1, with D possibly TRBD2 on 6 matching bases. V was shortened by 8 bases and J by 3 bases, with 14 bases between the two germline ends. Germline lookup yields CDR1 MDHEN and CDR2 SYDVKM. This CDR3 spans 14 amino acids. The whole variable domain, remainder taken from reference TRBV28 and TRBJ2-1, is DVKVTQSSRYLVKRTGEKVFLECVQDMDHENMFWYRQDPGLGLRLIYFSYDVKMKEKGDIPEGYSVSREKKERFSLILESASTNQTSMYLCASFAGSFYNEQFFGPGTRLTVL.

This clonotype turned up a few times. The rearrangement uses TRBV6-5 and TRBJ1-4, with D uncertain. The germline V gene has CDR1 MNHEY and CDR2 SVGAGI. The CDR3 consists of 17 residues. The V end was cut by 0 bases, the J end by 0 bases, with 11 bases between. CDR3 sequence reads: CASSYSTPEATNEKLFF. The CDR3 DNA follows: TGTGCCAGCAGTTACTCAACACCCGAAGCAACTAATGAAAAACTGTTTTTT.

This clonotype was counted between two and nine times. The V and J genes are TRBV20-1 and TRBJ2-4; D not resolved. Per germline, CDR1 DFQATT and CDR2 SNEGSKA (reference sequence). V gave up 2 bases and J gave up 13 bases, with 12 bases separating them. This CDR3 has 11 residues. The CDR3 DNA follows: TGCAGTGCTAGACAAAACCAGAGACAGTACTTC. Residues: CSARQNQRQYF.

This chain uses TRBV20-1 with TRBJ1-3; D unclear. CDR1 and CDR2 from the germline V gene are DFQATT and SNEGSKA (reference sequence). The V and J ends lost 0 bases and 3 bases respectively, with 12 bases between them. The CDR3 extends over 15 amino acids. The CDR3 loop is CSAREGNLGGNTIYF. In DNA, the CDR3 is TGCAGTGCTAGAGAGGGCAACCTGGGTGGAAACACCATATATTTT.

V usage is TRBV5-6 and J usage is TRBJ2-1, with D possibly called TRBD1 or TRBD2 (5 bases each). The germline gives CDR1 SGHDT, CDR2 YYEEEE. The CDR3 extends over 13 amino acids. V shed 4 bases and J shed 6 bases, with 11 bases lying between them. The CDR3 is CASSLGRRNEQFF. The CDR3 DNA reads as TGTGCCAGCAGCCTGGGACGCCGCAATGAGCAGTTCTTC.

This clonotype was seen a handful of times. The V call is TRBV10-3, the J call TRBJ2-5; 7 nucleotides match TRBD2. Per germline, CDR1 ENHRY and CDR2 SYGVKD. Trimming took 6 bases from V and 4 from J; bases not matched to a gene: 5. This CDR3 has 13 residues. The CDR3 loop reads CAISPREGETQYF. The CDR3 nucleotides read TGTGCCATCAGCCCCAGGGAGGGAGAGACCCAGTACTTC.

This clonotype was detected only a few times. The V call is TRBV5-1, the J call TRBJ2-3; a weak D match, TRBD1 (5 bases). The CDR3 is 15 amino acids. Trimming took 0 bases from V and 4 from J, leaving 12 bases between them. Germline-derived CDR1 and CDR2 are SGHRS and YFSETQ. The CDR3 DNA follows: TGCGCCAGCAGCTTGGGGCCAGGGTCGGCAGATACGCAGTATTTT. This translates into CASSLGPGSADTQYF.

As DNA, the CDR3 is TGTGCCACCAGTGACCGTGCTCGGTCTGGGGCCAACGTCCTGACTTTC. Translating gives CATSDRARSGANVLTF. The chain couples TRBV24-1 to TRBJ2-6; the D is unclear. Trimming removed 4 bases at V and 1 base at J, with 10 bases between. The length of the CDR3 is 16 residues. Germline values: CDR1 KGHDR, CDR2 SFDVKD.

This clonotype has a count of ten or more. J is TRBJ2-1 and V is TRBV18; 8 bases align to TRBD2. CDR3 size: 17 residues. The germline CDR1 and CDR2 sequences are KGHSH and LQKENI. V shed 4 bases, J shed 3 bases, and the junction held 11 bases outside the gene matches. In nucleotides, the CDR3 is TGTGCCAGCTCACGGGAAGTACTAGCGGCCCACTACAATGAGCAGTTCTTC. Its protein is CASSREVLAAHYNEQFF.

Details on this clonotype: With a much larger clone just one base away, this may be a read error. The chain carries TRBV27 and TRBJ2-5; TRBD2 might be the D (5 bases). CDR3 length equals 13 residues. Germline-derived CDR1 and CDR2 are MNHEY and SMNVEV (reference sequence). DNA of the CDR3: TGTGCCAGCAGACCCACAAACGGGGAGACCCAGGACTTC. This encodes CASRPTNGETQDF.

There are a few counts of this clonotype. The chain carries TRBV30 and TRBJ2-1, with D unclear. V dropped 2 bases and J dropped 12 bases, with 20 bases sitting between them. CDR1 is GTSNPN and CDR2 is SVGIG in the germline V gene (reference sequence). This CDR3 is 14 amino acids long. The CDR3 sequence is CAWSSRPDGLLQFF. The CDR3 DNA is TGTGCCTGGAGTAGCCGCCCAGATGGGCTGCTGCAGTTCTTC.

This clonotype turned up a few times. This sequence joins TRBV27 and TRBJ1-5; D gene uncertain. This CDR3 contains 14 residues. Per the germline V gene, CDR1 is MNHEY and CDR2 is SMNVEV (reference sequence). Trimming took off 3 bases at V and 4 bases at J, with 10 bases between the two ends. CDR3 DNA: TGTGCCAGCAGTTTCTCGGGGATTAATCAGCCCCAGCATTTT. The encoded protein is CASSFSGINQPQHF.

This clonotype was seen repeatedly, ten times or more. The chain combines TRBV28 with TRBJ2-3; D remains ambiguous. The CDR3 runs 15 residues. The germline V gene has CDR1 MDHEN and CDR2 SYDVKM. The ends were cut back, 7 bases at V and 3 bases at J, with 17 bases in the middle. DNA of the CDR3: TGTGCCAGCACCCCGGAAGGGCGTCTAACAGATACGCAGTATTTT. Translating gives CASTPEGRLTDTQYF.

This clonotype has more than one count but fewer than ten. The chain carries TRBV5-1 and TRBJ2-1; D may be TRBD1 (7 bases). V was cut by 2 bases and J by 3 bases, with 18 bases left in between. Germline loops: CDR1 SGHRS, CDR2 YFSETQ. The CDR3 covers 17 residues. The CDR3 spells CASSFPEGQGVYNEQFF. Written as DNA, the CDR3 is TGCGCCAGCAGCTTTCCGGAGGGGCAGGGGGTCTACAATGAGCAGTTCTTC.

As regards this clonotype: One junction end disagrees with the germline gene, perhaps due to a read error. The chain recombines TRBV20-1 with TRBJ2-2, with 7 bases that match TRBD2. This CDR3 is built from 17 residues. Germline CDR1 and CDR2: DFQATT and SNEGSKA (reference sequence). CDR3 sequence (DNA): TGCATTGCTAGAGATGGTAAACGGGAGGTAAACACCGGGGAGCTGTTTTTT. Translated, it gives CIARDGKREVNTGELFF.

Ten or more counts support this clonotype. The rearrangement uses TRBV2 and TRBJ2-2; perhaps TRBD1 as D (5 bases). V lost 4 bases, J lost 5 bases, and 17 bases lay in between. There are 16 residues in the CDR3. CDR1 is SNHLY, CDR2 FYNNEI, per germline. The CDR3 nucleotides read TGTGCCAGCAGTGTGGGGCTTACCCAAAGTACCGGGGAGCTGTTTTTT. Its translation is CASSVGLTQSTGELFF.

This clonotype was counted many times. The chain has TRBV4-2 and TRBJ2-3, with D perhaps TRBD2 (5 bases). Trimming stripped 8 bases from V and 4 bases from J, with 10 bases between. The V gene's germline CDR1 is LGHNA and CDR2 YNFKEQ. The CDR3 covers 12 residues. The DNA of the CDR3 is TGTGCCAGCGCGGCTAGCTCAGATACGCAGTATTTT. Protein: CASAASSDTQYF.

This clonotype appeared a few times. The chain employs TRBV12-5 and TRBJ2-5; the match to TRBD1 covers 7 bases. CDR1 LGHNT and CDR2 FRNRAP come from the germline V gene. This CDR3 has 17 amino acids. Trimming cost V 0 bases and J 2 bases; bases outside gene matches: 9. The CDR3 spells CASGLVQGPPGQETQYF. The CDR3 DNA reads TGTGCTAGTGGTTTGGTACAGGGGCCGCCAGGACAAGAGACCCAGTACTTC.